These T cell receptor beta chains were read from a single sample in a study of blood T cell repertoires in COVID-19. Assay: immunoSEQ multiplex PCR; the TCRdb copy retains only in-frame clones and omits some. The sample has 160,000 or so clones; over 75% are singletons. Material for sequencing was peripheral blood. The receptor source for this set is a human donor in a cohort sampled during active COVID-19. Each CDR3 is given with its conserved first and last residue. Fields, in order: clone size, V gene, D gene, J gene, CDR3 protein, CDR3 DNA. The D gene is left open where the match is weak. Some rows mark clone size as missing; the rest say once, few, many or name a class of expanded clone.

clone_size: once
v_call: TRBV10-2
d_call: TRBD2
j_call: TRBJ2-5
cdr3_aa: CASSRLAGENQETQYF
cdr3_nt: TGCGCCAGCAGTCGACTAGCGGGGGAGAACCAAGAGACCCAGTACTTC

clone_size: .
v_call: TRBV7-2
d_call: TRBD1
j_call: TRBJ2-1
cdr3_aa: CASSFMTGGRSSYNEQFF
cdr3_nt: TGTGCCAGCAGCTTTATGACAGGGGGCAGGAGCTCCTACAATGAGCAGTTCTTC

clone_size: .
v_call: TRBV3-1/TRBV3-2
d_call: .
j_call: TRBJ2-5
cdr3_aa: CASSLLVVGETQYF
cdr3_nt: TGTGCCAGCAGCCTACTAGTAGTAGGGGAGACCCAGTACTTC

clone_size: .
v_call: TRBV9
d_call: .
j_call: TRBJ2-1
cdr3_aa: CASSVDPAGAREQFF
cdr3_nt: TGTGCCAGCAGCGTAGATCCGGCGGGGGCTCGTGAGCAGTTCTTC

clone_size: many
v_call: TRBV2
d_call: TRBD1
j_call: TRBJ1-5
cdr3_aa: CASSQTGNNQPQHF
cdr3_nt: TGTGCCAGCAGCCAGACAGGGAACAATCAGCCCCAGCATTTT

clone_size: once
v_call: TRBV9
d_call: .
j_call: TRBJ2-7
cdr3_aa: CASSVTTEPYEQYF
cdr3_nt: TGTGCCAGCAGCGTAACCACAGAACCCTACGAGCAGTACTTC

clone_size: .
v_call: TRBV28
d_call: .
j_call: TRBJ2-7
cdr3_aa: CASSSDSGYSYEQYF
cdr3_nt: TGTGCCAGCAGTTCGGACAGCGGATATTCCTACGAGCAGTACTTC

clone_size: .
v_call: TRBV6-5
d_call: .
j_call: TRBJ1-1
cdr3_aa: CASRPAGQSGAFF
cdr3_nt: TGTGCCAGCAGGCCCGCAGGGCAATCAGGAGCTTTCTTT

clone_size: .
v_call: TRBV6-2/TRBV6-3
d_call: .
j_call: TRBJ2-5
cdr3_aa: CASSGQAQTQYF
cdr3_nt: TGTGCCAGCAGTGGACAAGCGCAGACCCAGTACTTC

clone_size: .
v_call: TRBV29-1
d_call: .
j_call: TRBJ2-1
cdr3_aa: CSTGTYNEQFF
cdr3_nt: TGCAGCACCGGGACCTACAATGAGCAGTTCTTC

clone_size: few
v_call: TRBV19
d_call: TRBD1
j_call: TRBJ2-3
cdr3_aa: CASSRQGPQADTQYF
cdr3_nt: TGTGCCAGTAGTAGACAGGGGCCCCAGGCAGATACGCAGTATTTT

clone_size: .
v_call: TRBV29-1
d_call: .
j_call: TRBJ2-2
cdr3_aa: CSVWEITGELFF
cdr3_nt: TGCAGCGTTTGGGAGATTACCGGGGAGCTGTTTTTT

clone_size: many
v_call: TRBV28
d_call: .
j_call: TRBJ1-5
cdr3_aa: CASSRGGRNQPQHF
cdr3_nt: TGTGCCAGCAGTAGAGGTGGCCGCAATCAGCCCCAGCATTTT

clone_size: once
v_call: TRBV3-1/TRBV3-2
d_call: TRBD1
j_call: TRBJ1-3
cdr3_aa: CASTFGYRGDTVF
cdr3_nt: TGTGCCAGCACTTTTGGATACAGGGGAGATACGGTTTTT

clone_size: .
v_call: TRBV6-5
d_call: .
j_call: TRBJ1-1
cdr3_aa: CASSLAGGDLGEAFF
cdr3_nt: TGTGCCAGCAGTTTAGCGGGGGGCGATCTCGGTGAAGCTTTCTTT

clone_size: .
v_call: TRBV27
d_call: TRBD2
j_call: TRBJ2-7
cdr3_aa: CASSLSSSGDYEQYF
cdr3_nt: TGTGCCAGCAGTTTATCTTCGAGCGGGGACTACGAGCAGTACTTC

clone_size: .
v_call: TRBV7-2
d_call: .
j_call: TRBJ1-1
cdr3_aa: CASSLESPKQGAEAFF
cdr3_nt: TGTGCCAGCAGCTTGGAGAGTCCCAAGCAAGGCGCTGAAGCTTTCTTT

clone_size: .
v_call: TRBV5-4
d_call: TRBD1
j_call: TRBJ2-3
cdr3_aa: CASSLYTGTARPDTQYF
cdr3_nt: TGTGCCAGCAGCTTGTACACCGGGACAGCCCGCCCAGATACGCAGTATTTT

clone_size: .
v_call: TRBV19
d_call: .
j_call: TRBJ1-5
cdr3_aa: CASSERGWNQPQHF
cdr3_nt: TGTGCCAGTAGTGAAAGGGGATGGAATCAGCCCCAGCATTTT

clone_size: .
v_call: TRBV19
d_call: TRBD1
j_call: TRBJ1-2
cdr3_aa: CASSPDRGLNYGYTF
cdr3_nt: TGTGCCAGTAGTCCCGACAGGGGGCTTAACTATGGCTACACCTTC

clone_size: .
v_call: TRBV24-1
d_call: TRBD2
j_call: TRBJ2-2
cdr3_aa: CATSAGGVGTGELFF
cdr3_nt: TGTGCCACCAGTGCGGGAGGGGTTGGTACCGGGGAGCTGTTTTTT

clone_size: .
v_call: TRBV6-2/TRBV6-3
d_call: TRBD2
j_call: TRBJ2-3
cdr3_aa: CASSYPRTSGGPDTDTQYF
cdr3_nt: TGTGCCAGCAGTTACCCCAGGACTAGCGGGGGACCAGACACAGATACGCAGTATTTT

clone_size: .
v_call: TRBV4-1
d_call: TRBD2
j_call: TRBJ2-4
cdr3_aa: CASSQDTSGVAKNIQYF
cdr3_nt: TGCGCCAGCAGCCAAGATACTAGCGGGGTAGCCAAAAACATTCAGTACTTC

clone_size: .
v_call: TRBV4-3
d_call: .
j_call: TRBJ1-1
cdr3_aa: CASSQGRGGAAFF
cdr3_nt: TGCGCCAGCAGCCAGGGACGCGGGGGTGCAGCTTTCTTT

clone_size: once
v_call: TRBV14
d_call: .
j_call: TRBJ2-7
cdr3_aa: CASSQIGGRKASYEQYF
cdr3_nt: TGTGCCAGCAGCCAAATTGGAGGGCGTAAGGCATCCTACGAGCAGTACTTC

clone_size: .
v_call: TRBV6-5
d_call: TRBD1
j_call: TRBJ1-5
cdr3_aa: CASSLTGGNGQPQHF
cdr3_nt: TGTGCCAGCAGTTTAACAGGGGGGAATGGTCAGCCCCAGCATTTT

clone_size: .
v_call: TRBV21-1
d_call: .
j_call: TRBJ1-5
cdr3_aa: CASSKEQGGYSNQPQHF
cdr3_nt: TGTGCCAGCAGCAAAGAACAGGGTGGCTATAGCAATCAGCCCCAGCATTTT

clone_size: medium-sized
v_call: TRBV14
d_call: TRBD2
j_call: TRBJ2-1
cdr3_aa: CASSPGLNYNEQFF
cdr3_nt: TGTGCCAGCAGCCCGGGACTAAATTACAATGAGCAGTTCTTC

clone_size: .
v_call: TRBV10-3
d_call: .
j_call: TRBJ2-1
cdr3_aa: CASRVGGANEQFF
cdr3_nt: TGTGCCTCCAGGGTTGGGGGGGCAAATGAGCAGTTCTTC

clone_size: .
v_call: TRBV20-1
d_call: TRBD1
j_call: TRBJ1-1
cdr3_aa: CSASSRGTTEAFF
cdr3_nt: TGCAGTGCTAGTTCCAGGGGGACCACTGAAGCTTTCTTT

clone_size: once
v_call: TRBV11-2
d_call: .
j_call: TRBJ1-3
cdr3_aa: CASSLVGSLGGNTIYF
cdr3_nt: TGTGCCAGCAGCTTAGTAGGCAGTCTAGGAGGAAACACCATATATTTT

clone_size: .
v_call: TRBV28
d_call: TRBD1
j_call: TRBJ1-6
cdr3_aa: CATPGTGENSPLHF
cdr3_nt: TGTGCCACCCCCGGGACAGGGGAGAACTCACCCCTCCACTTT

clone_size: .
v_call: TRBV4-3
d_call: TRBD2
j_call: TRBJ2-1
cdr3_aa: CASSRSSSGSIYNEQFF
cdr3_nt: TGCGCCAGCAGCCGGAGCTCTAGCGGGAGTATCTACAATGAGCAGTTCTTC

clone_size: .
v_call: TRBV10-3
d_call: .
j_call: TRBJ1-2
cdr3_aa: CAISESQDNYGYTF
cdr3_nt: TGTGCCATCAGTGAATCACAGGATAACTATGGCTACACCTTC

clone_size: .
v_call: TRBV13
d_call: .
j_call: TRBJ2-5
cdr3_aa: CASSPAEETQYF
cdr3_nt: TGTGCCAGCAGCCCCGCGGAAGAGACCCAGTACTTC

clone_size: .
v_call: TRBV12-5
d_call: .
j_call: TRBJ1-3
cdr3_aa: CASGLVKRGPGNTIYF
cdr3_nt: TGTGCTAGTGGTTTGGTAAAAAGAGGGCCTGGAAACACCATATATTTT

clone_size: .
v_call: TRBV6-5
d_call: TRBD1
j_call: TRBJ1-2
cdr3_aa: CASSYVRTGGGYGYTF
cdr3_nt: TGTGCCAGCAGTTACGTCCGGACAGGGGGAGGCTATGGCTACACCTTC

clone_size: .
v_call: TRBV11-3
d_call: .
j_call: TRBJ1-1
cdr3_aa: CASSLDQSFEAFF
cdr3_nt: TGTGCCAGCAGCTTAGACCAGTCTTTTGAAGCTTTCTTT

clone_size: few
v_call: TRBV9
d_call: .
j_call: TRBJ2-3
cdr3_aa: CASSVRQSTDTQYF
cdr3_nt: TGTGCCAGCAGCGTCCGACAGTCCACAGATACGCAGTATTTT

clone_size: .
v_call: TRBV19
d_call: .
j_call: TRBJ2-5
cdr3_aa: CASSDRKQETQYF
cdr3_nt: TGTGCCAGTAGTGACAGAAAACAAGAGACCCAGTACTTC

clone_size: .
v_call: TRBV18
d_call: TRBD1
j_call: TRBJ1-5
cdr3_aa: CASSGTDERRQPQHF
cdr3_nt: TGTGCCAGCTCCGGGACAGACGAGAGAAGACAGCCCCAGCATTTT